Below, 3 T cell receptor beta chains from the same sample are listed, as sequenced in a study of lymphopenia after photon versus proton radiotherapy. Here immunoSEQ multiplex PCR was the method, and the copy in TCRdb shows in-frame clones only, minus some. The table records under 20,000 clones, 92% of them present only once. The sequenced sample was peripheral blood, obtained from a patient treated with photon-based radiotherapy. Receptors originate from a woman aged 40 to 50 with cholangiocarcinoma.

With respect to this clone: Its ends do not fully match the called genes, so a read error is possible. The rearrangement joins TRBV7-9 to TRBJ1-1; D remains unclear. Germline assignment: CDR1 SEHNR and CDR2 FQNEAQ (reference sequence). The CDR3 has 13 amino acids. Here the CDR3 reads CAGSLGLNTEAFF. CDR3 DNA sequence: TGTGCCGGCAGCTTAGGGTTGAACACTGAAGCTTTCTTT.

The V and J genes are TRBV4-1 and TRBJ2-2, with D unclear. The V and J ends lost 5 bases and 0 bases respectively, with 13 bases between them. The CDR3 loop spans 16 amino acids. From germline, CDR1 is MGHRA and CDR2 YSYEKL. The CDR3 sequence: CASSDLGNSNTGELFF. The CDR3 DNA reads as TGCGCCAGCAGCGACTTAGGAAATTCGAACACCGGGGAGCTGTTTTTT.

The rearrangement joins TRBV14 to TRBJ1-2; D not certain. Germline CDR1 reads SGHDN; CDR2 reads FVKESK. Deletions cut 0 bases from V and 2 bases from J, with 7 bases between. The length of the CDR3 is 14 residues. DNA of the CDR3: TGTGCCAGCAGCCAAGATCTGAAGAACTATGGCTACACCTTC. It is translated as CASSQDLKNYGYTF.